Listed here are 3 T cell receptor beta chains from one sample, sequenced in a study of T cells after yellow fever vaccination. Each CDR3 protein gets one entry after TCRdb re-called the 5' RACE reads with MiXCR. The table lists around 590,000 distinct CDR3 sequences, around 12% of them singletons. The specimen comprised PBMCs, sampled on the day of the yellow fever booster vaccination. These receptors all stem from a man aged 25-45 years who received the YFV17D yellow fever vaccine.

The chain employs TRBV11-2 and TRBJ1-5; no clear D gene. V dropped 7 bases and J dropped 6 bases, with 10 bases sitting between them. The CDR3 is 12 amino acids. Germline-derived CDR1 and CDR2 are SGHAT and FQNNGV. This CDR3 is CASKEGGQPQHF. In DNA, the CDR3 is TGTGCCAGCAAGGAGGGCGGTCAGCCCCAGCATTTT.

In its sample, this clonotype was seen a few times. This chain joins TRBV20-1 and TRBJ1-1; 7 positions agree with TRBD1. Germline trimming cut 6 bases from V and 8 bases from J; bases unmatched to any gene: 12. The CDR3 length is 13 residues. The germline CDR1 and CDR2 sequences are DFQATT and SNEGSKA (reference sequence). In DNA form, the CDR3 reads TGCAGTGCCGGATCGCCGACAGGGAAAGAAGCTTTCTTT. This encodes CSAGSPTGKEAFF.

The genes are TRBV27 and TRBJ2-4; D uncertain. CDR3 length equals 16 residues. CDR1 and CDR2 from the germline V gene are MNHEY and SMNVEV (reference sequence). V lost 3 bases, J lost 0 bases, and 12 bases lay in between. CDR3 loop: CASSFAGGRAKNIQYF. DNA for the CDR3: TGTGCCAGCAGTTTCGCTGGCGGAAGAGCCAAAAACATTCAGTACTTC.